These 23 T cell receptor beta chains were sequenced from one sample in a study of beta chain features in type 1 diabetes. Isolated RNA was reverse transcribed in full, so expressed TCRB transcripts were sequenced. The repertoire was sequenced with immunoSEQ multiplex PCR; TCRdb's copy has only in-frame clones and lacks some. The sample has a few hundred thousand clones; 10% to 15% are singletons. Their target antigens are unknown. Overall study findings and caveats: For Type 1 diabetes patients, all four CD4+ subsets carried TCRB CDR3s that were moderately but significantly shorter.

The sequenced sample consisted of naive CD4+ T cells from blood. Receptors were obtained from a woman between 18 and 30 years old with type 1 diabetes.

J is TRBJ1-1 and V is TRBV25-1; D may be TRBD1 (5 bases). Germline CDR1 and CDR2: MGHDK and SYGVNS. V was clipped by 2 bases and J by 2 bases, with 12 bases between them. The CDR3 covers 15 residues. CDR3 nucleotide sequence: TGTGCCAGCAGTGAAACAGGCCTGATTAACACTGAAGCTTTCTTT. Amino acids: CASSETGLINTEAFF.

The chain links TRBV4-1 to TRBJ1-1; 7 bases map to TRBD1. V lost 4 bases and J lost 0; bases outside the gene matches: 5. This CDR3 is 15 amino acids long. Germline V gives CDR1 MGHRA, CDR2 YSYEKL. The CDR3 nucleotides read TGCGCCAGCAGCCGAGGACAGGCCATGAACACTGAAGCTTTCTTT. This translates into CASSRGQAMNTEAFF.

This clone was seen only a few times. This sequence joins TRBV7-2 and TRBJ2-1; 10 bases are a match to TRBD2. The junction had 7 bases not matched to a gene; V was cut back by 5 bases and J by 6 bases. CDR1 is SGHTA, CDR2 FQGNSA, per germline. The CDR3 covers 15 residues. CDR3 region: CASSLDSGRVNEQFF. The CDR3, as DNA: TGTGCCAGCAGCCTAGACAGCGGGAGGGTCAATGAGCAGTTCTTC. The full variable domain, rest sourced from reference TRBV7-2 and TRBJ2-1, is GAGVSQSPSNKVTEKGKDVELRCDPISGHTALYWYRQSLGQGLEFLIYFQGNSAPDKSGLPSDRFSAERTGGSVSTLTIQRTQQEDSAVYLCASSLDSGRVNEQFFGPGTRLTVL.

This clone was observed a handful of times. Other DNA sequences in this specimen translate into the identical CDR3. The chain employs TRBV20-1 and TRBJ2-5; D not certain. The germline V and J ends were trimmed by 3 bases and 5 bases, with 4 bases remaining between them. From germline, CDR1 is DFQATT and CDR2 SNEGSKA (reference sequence). The CDR3 is 10 amino acids. In DNA, the CDR3 is TGCAGTGCTAGGCGGGAGACCCAGTACTTC. This gives the protein CSARRETQYF.

Only a few counts were recorded for this clone. The rearrangement links TRBV9 to TRBJ2-3; 7 bases map to TRBD1. Germline V lookup: CDR1 SGDLS, CDR2 YYNGEE. This CDR3 spans 15 amino acids. V was pared by 3 bases and J by 2 bases, with 6 bases of the junction left unmatched. CDR3 sequence (DNA): TGTGCCAGCAGCGCAAACAGGGGCCCCACAGATACGCAGTATTTT. It specifies CASSANRGPTDTQYF.

The chain employs TRBV7-2 and TRBJ1-4, with TRBD1 matching 7 bases. Germline CDR1 reads SGHTA; CDR2 reads FQGNSA. The CDR3 is made up of 13 amino acids. V shed 5 bases, J shed 8 bases, and the junction held 5 bases outside the gene matches. For the CDR3, the DNA is TGTGCCAGCAGCAGACAGGGTTTGGAAAAACTGTTTTTT. Its translation is CASSRQGLEKLFF.

The table lists this clone with a few counts. This chain joins TRBV5-6 and TRBJ2-2; D remains unclear. This CDR3 is 15 amino acids long. V lost 0 bases and J lost 1, with 7 bases in between. Looked up from germline, CDR1 is SGHDT and CDR2 is YYEEEE. This CDR3 is CASSLGLGNTGELFF. The CDR3 DNA reads TGTGCCAGCAGCTTGGGTCTAGGGAACACCGGGGAGCTGTTTTTT.

This clone occurred a few times. This chain uses TRBV7-9 with TRBJ2-5; possibly TRBD2 for D (7 bases). Germline V gene sequence: CDR1 SEHNR, CDR2 FQNEAQ (reference sequence). The CDR3 runs 16 residues. Trimming left V 5 bases short and J 2 bases short, with 18 bases between. The chain's CDR3 is CASSHLRGGDQETQYF. Here the CDR3 DNA reads TGTGCCAGCAGCCATCTGAGGGGGGGCGATCAAGAGACCCAGTACTTC.

This clone has a handful of counts. This chain uses TRBV18 with TRBJ2-7; the match to TRBD1 covers 7 bases. The V and J ends lost 3 bases and 0 bases, in that order; junction bases with no gene match: 5. This CDR3 region has 15 residues. The V gene's germline CDR1 is KGHSH and CDR2 LQKENI. For the CDR3, the DNA is TGTGCCAGCTCACCGGGACAGCTGAGCTCCTACGAGCAGTACTTC. This codes for CASSPGQLSSYEQYF.

This clone was seen a few times. The chain is built from TRBV6-5 and TRBJ1-1; D ambiguous. The CDR3 covers 12 residues. V shed 4 bases and J shed 9 bases, with 12 bases lying between them. Per the germline V gene, CDR1 is MNHEY and CDR2 is SVGAGI. The CDR3 nucleotides read TGTGCCAGCAGTTCGACATGGGAGCAAGCTTTCTTT. It encodes CASSSTWEQAFF.

This clone came up a few times. V gene TRBV4-1 combines with J gene TRBJ1-2, with 12 bases lining up with TRBD1. The V gene end was trimmed by 4 bases and the J gene end by 7 bases; junction bases not matched to a gene: 7. The germline V gene encodes CDR1 MGHRA and CDR2 YSYEKL. The CDR3 consists of 15 residues. The DNA of the CDR3 is TGCGCCAGCAGCCCTGGGACAGGGGGCGGTCGTGGCTACACCTTC. It specifies CASSPGTGGGRGYTF.

This chain connects TRBV25-1 to TRBJ1-1; D remains unclear. The V and J ends lost 1 base and 0 bases respectively, with 12 bases between them. This CDR3 comprises 16 residues. CDR1 is MGHDK and CDR2 is SYGVNS in the germline V gene. The CDR3: CASSELGSTMNTEAFF. CDR3 coding DNA: TGTGCCAGCAGTGAATTGGGCAGCACAATGAACACTGAAGCTTTCTTT.

The rearrangement uses TRBV11-2 and TRBJ2-2; 9 positions match TRBD1. Germline V gives CDR1 SGHAT, CDR2 FQNNGV. V lost 7 bases and J lost 7; bases outside the gene matches: 19. This CDR3 contains 18 residues. CDR3 nucleotides: TGTGCCAGCACCGTAGTCCCGGGACAGGGTAGGGTCGGCGGGGAGCTGTTTTTT. It translates to CASTVVPGQGRVGGELFF.

The chain links TRBV19 to TRBJ2-5; 12 bases align to TRBD1. There are 15 residues in the CDR3. V trimming: 6 bases; J trimming: 4 bases; junction bases outside the gene matches: 6. Per the germline V gene, CDR1 is LNHDA and CDR2 is SQIVND (reference sequence). This CDR3 is CASRGTGGARETQYF. The CDR3 nucleotides are TGTGCCAGTAGGGGGACAGGGGGCGCGAGAGAGACCCAGTACTTC.

CDR3 nucleotides: TGTGCCATCAAATTAGCGGGGGAAGAGACCCAGTACTTC. Translation gives CAIKLAGEETQYF. The chain carries TRBV10-3 and TRBJ2-5; 9 nucleotides agree with TRBD2. The CDR3 extends over 13 amino acids. V was clipped by 7 bases and J by 3 bases; unmatched bases: 3. Germline V gene data show CDR1 as ENHRY and CDR2 as SYGVKD.

This chain uses TRBV7-9 with TRBJ1-1, with 7 nucleotides matching TRBD1. The germline gives CDR1 SEHNR, CDR2 FQNEAQ (reference sequence). The CDR3 length is 13 residues. The V segment lost 6 bases and the J segment 6 bases; nucleotides outside the gene matches: 7. CDR3: CASRTGRKAEAFF. Here the CDR3 DNA reads TGTGCCAGCAGGACAGGGAGGAAGGCTGAAGCTTTCTTT.

This clone occurred a few times. The rearrangement uses TRBV7-2 and TRBJ2-2; D gene uncertain. Looked up from germline, CDR1 is SGHTA and CDR2 is FQGNSA. CDR3 length: 15 amino acids. V lost 1 base to trimming and J lost 6 bases, with 12 bases between them. CDR3 region: CASSLVRGDAGELFF. The CDR3 nucleotides read TGTGCCAGCAGCTTAGTAAGAGGAGACGCCGGGGAGCTGTTTTTT.

This clone has more than one count but fewer than ten. This chain joins TRBV4-3 and TRBJ2-7; 9 bases are shared with TRBD2. Per germline, CDR1 LGHNA and CDR2 YSLEER. This CDR3 is built from 15 residues. Germline trimming cut 8 bases from V and 0 bases from J; bases unmatched to any gene: 8. CDR3 in amino acids: CASARNSGSSYEQYF. The CDR3 DNA follows: TGCGCCAGCGCCCGGAATAGCGGGAGCTCCTACGAGCAGTACTTC.

The V and J genes are TRBV4-1 and TRBJ1-1; 8 nucleotides align to TRBD1. With V trimmed by 4 bases and J by 4 bases, 8 bases remained unmatched. Germline V gives CDR1 MGHRA, CDR2 YSYEKL. The CDR3 is 15 residues long. CDR3 region: CASSLPDRDGTEAFF. In DNA, the CDR3 is TGCGCCAGCAGCCTCCCGGACAGGGACGGCACTGAAGCTTTCTTT.

The chain links TRBV5-6 to TRBJ1-6; 7 bases match TRBD1. Germline trimming cut 2 bases from V and 7 bases from J; bases unmatched to any gene: 6. The CDR3 is 15 residues long. The germline V gene has CDR1 SGHDT and CDR2 YYEEEE. In nucleotides, the CDR3 is TGTGCCAGCAGCTTTCGGCGACAGGGAAATTCACCCCTCCACTTT. It specifies CASSFRRQGNSPLHF.

The chain employs TRBV28 and TRBJ2-1; perhaps TRBD2 as D (6 bases). The CDR3 is made up of 15 amino acids. V was cut by 10 bases and J by 6 bases, with 22 bases left in between. Germline V gene lookup returns CDR1 MDHEN and CDR2 SYDVKM. Here the CDR3 reads CATSRTELAINEQFF. CDR3 bases: TGTGCCACCTCAAGAACAGAGCTAGCGATCAATGAGCAGTTCTTC. Variable domain in full (rest from reference TRBV28 and TRBJ2-1): DVKVTQSSRYLVKRTGEKVFLECVQDMDHENMFWYRQDPGLGLRLIYFSYDVKMKEKGDIPEGYSVSREKKERFSLILESASTNQTSMYLCATSRTELAINEQFFGPGTRLTVL.

This clone appeared a few times. The CDR3 protein is CASSVGRGQGTDTQYF. The CDR3 DNA is TGTGCCAGCAGCGTAGGGAGGGGACAGGGCACAGATACGCAGTATTTT. The gene calls are TRBV9 and TRBJ2-3, with 8 positions matching TRBD1. The length of the CDR3 is 16 residues. Germline V lookup: CDR1 SGDLS, CDR2 YYNGEE. After removal of 0 bases from V and 1 base from J, the junction contained 4 bases not matched to a gene.

The chain has TRBV4-3 and TRBJ2-5; D unclear. Germline CDR1 and CDR2: LGHNA and YSLEER. Trimming left V 0 bases short and J 4 bases short, with 12 bases between. CDR3 length: 15 residues. CDR3 loop: CASSQDEKIGETQYF. DNA for the CDR3: TGCGCCAGCAGCCAAGACGAGAAGATCGGAGAGACCCAGTACTTC.